A single TCR beta chain is shown here with its context. This clone has more than one count but fewer than ten. Its target antigen remains unknown. No much larger clonotype is one base removed from it; base qualities were not supplied. The sample belongs to a study of chemoradiotherapy in HPV16-positive cancers (dated by TCRdb to between 2020 and 2023). Background on the whole study: Candidate HPV-specific T-cell clones and common TCR motifs were defined by functional T-cell assays performed on cells from a couple of HPV16-positive patients. The study asked whether T-cell immunity against the HPV oncoproteins E6 and E7 changes during chemoradiotherapy and whether it affects survival. TCR repertoires from roughly 93 patients with HPV-related cancers were then used to track the candidate HPV-specific TCRs and motifs. Overall study outcomes, separate from this receptor: In HPV16-positive patients, expansion of HPV-responsive T cells during chemoradiotherapy was found to be associated with improved recurrence-free survival. Expansion of candidate HPV-specific clones and E7-related TCR motifs was observed in the tumor microenvironment during treatment, whereas no such expansion was observed for non-HPV-specific T cells. The survival association was reported for HPV16-positive patients, and the functional definition of HPV-specific T cells was derived from only a couple of HPV16-positive patients.

Including cysteine and phenylalanine, the CDR3 has 13 amino acids. Only the CDR3 part of the read is kept: 39 bases, read in frame from the first base. Repertoires were sampled repeatedly over the course of chemoradiotherapy so that clonal expansion in the tumor microenvironment could be followed. Library prep was done by the immunoSEQ multiplex PCR assay. TCRdb retrieved this table from immuneACCESS and kept in-frame rearrangements only. Not all clones are present; in checked studies, unresolved V genes account for under half, and no reason is known for the remainder. The sample table contains some 15,000 clones; only one count was recorded for 89% of them. The ten top clones hold 22% of the sample.

The TCR comes from a human donor with HPV-associated anogenital cancer. The sequence is built from TRBV1 and TRBJ2-7; the DNA was not compared with TRBD1, the D call given in the table. TRBV1 represents a pseudogene. The sample consisted of blood, taken from a patient who underwent chemoradiotherapy. Read as DNA, the sequence is TGCACCAGCAGCTCGGACAGACCTTACGAGCAGTACTTC. Its protein reads: CTSSSDRPYEQYF.